One and the same sample provided the 21 T cell receptor beta chains below, sequenced in a study of shared clonotypes between healthy human individuals. Generated by immunoSEQ multiplex PCR, the TCRdb table keeps only in-frame clones and is missing some. The data hold approximately 2,300,000 clones, with around 92% observed a single time. Sequenced: naive CD4+ T cells from PBMCs. This sample's subset: CD45RA+ positively selected. The receptors originated from a man between 18 and 29 years old in good health. Some clones in this sample may be carry-over from other donors' samples.

The J gene is TRBJ2-5, the V gene TRBV9, with D uncertain. V shed 0 bases and J shed 2 bases, with 8 bases lying between them. The CDR3 contains 14 residues. CDR1 and CDR2 from the germline V gene are SGDLS and YYNGEE. Here the CDR3 reads CASSVAVSQETQYF. The CDR3 nucleotides read TGTGCCAGCAGCGTAGCTGTGTCTCAAGAGACCCAGTACTTC.

The sample holds one count of this clone. This rearrangement joins TRBV25-1 to TRBJ1-2, with D possibly matching TRBD1 (5 bases). Looked up from germline, CDR1 is MGHDK and CDR2 is SYGVNS. Deletions cut 2 bases from V and 5 bases from J, with 15 bases between. This CDR3 is built from 15 residues. This CDR3 reads CASSEGWGPMYGYTF. CDR3 sequence (DNA): TGTGCCAGCAGTGAAGGTTGGGGACCGATGTATGGCTACACCTTC.

The rearrangement uses TRBV7-9 and TRBJ2-2, with D tentatively TRBD2 (6 bases). From germline, CDR1 is SEHNR and CDR2 FQNEAQ (reference sequence). Trimming shortened V by 5 bases and J by 0 bases, and 13 bases separated the two germline ends. This CDR3 region has 16 residues. The CDR3 DNA follows: TGTGCCAGCAGCCAACCGGGACTTGCGAACACCGGGGAGCTGTTTTTT. Translation: CASSQPGLANTGELFF.

The V gene is TRBV28, the J gene TRBJ2-7; 10 nucleotides agree with TRBD1. V trimming: 6 bases; J trimming: 7 bases; junction bases outside the gene matches: 9. The length of the CDR3 is 14 residues. Germline-derived CDR1 and CDR2 are MDHEN and SYDVKM. The CDR3 sequence is CASSLGTGAKEQYF. The CDR3 DNA reads TGTGCCAGCAGCCTCGGGACAGGGGCCAAAGAGCAGTACTTC.

This rearrangement joins TRBV21-1 to TRBJ1-1. TRBV21-1 is a documented pseudogene. The CDR3 is 13 amino acids. This CDR3 reads CASSRKRGTEAFF. The DNA for the CDR3 is TGTGCCAGCAGCCGGAAGAGAGGCACTGAAGCTTTCTTT.

The chain joins TRBV6-5 to TRBJ1-2; D ambiguous. Trimming removed 4 bases at V and 0 bases at J, with 6 bases between. CDR3 length: 13 amino acids. The germline gives CDR1 MNHEY, CDR2 SVGAGI. The CDR3 protein is CASSFGTNYGYTF. CDR3 bases: TGTGCCAGCAGTTTCGGAACTAACTATGGCTACACCTTC.

The chain uses TRBV6-1 and TRBJ2-1; D is undetermined. The CDR3 is 14 residues long. Deletions cut 1 base from V and 4 bases from J, with 8 bases between. Germline CDR1 MNHNS, CDR2 SASEGT. As DNA, the CDR3 is TGTGCCAGCAGTGAAGTCGACTGGTACAATGAGCAGTTCTTC. This gives the protein CASSEVDWYNEQFF.

In the case of this clone: Distinct nucleotide sequences in the sample also encode this CDR3. This chain links TRBV30 with TRBJ1-5, with TRBD1 as a possible D gene (5 bases). Germline V gene sequence: CDR1 GTSNPN, CDR2 SVGIG (reference sequence). The CDR3 loop spans 13 amino acids. Between the trimmed V and J ends, which lost 3 bases and 4 bases, there was a span of 10 bases. CDR3 protein: CAWSGGGNQPQHF. CDR3 nucleotides: TGTGCCTGGAGCGGGGGAGGAAATCAGCCCCAGCATTTT.

CDR3 region: CASSADRNTGELFF. The CDR3 DNA follows: TGTGCCAGTAGTGCGGACAGGAACACCGGGGAGCTGTTTTTT. The chain links TRBV19 to TRBJ2-2, with D tentatively TRBD1 (6 bases). The CDR3 loop spans 14 amino acids. V lost 5 bases and J 1 base, leaving 8 bases between the germline ends. Germline lookup yields CDR1 LNHDA and CDR2 SQIVND (reference sequence). The whole variable domain, filled in from reference TRBV19 and TRBJ2-2, reads DGGITQSPKYLFRKEGQNVTLSCEQNLNHDAMYWYRQDPGQGLRLIYYSQIVNDFQKGDIAEGYSVSREKKESFPLTVTSAQKNPTAFYLCASSADRNTGELFFGEGSRLTVL.

The gene calls are TRBV19 and TRBJ2-7, with TRBD2 as a possible D gene (5 bases). The CDR3 extends over 12 amino acids. The V gene lost 3 bases and the J gene lost 5 bases, with 8 bases spanning the gap. Germline V CDR1 and CDR2: LNHDA, SQIVND (reference sequence). The CDR3 reads CASSISGNEQYF. DNA for the CDR3: TGTGCCAGTAGTATCTCGGGGAACGAGCAGTACTTC. The whole variable domain, remainder taken from reference TRBV19 and TRBJ2-7, is DGGITQSPKYLFRKEGQNVTLSCEQNLNHDAMYWYRQDPGQGLRLIYYSQIVNDFQKGDIAEGYSVSREKKESFPLTVTSAQKNPTAFYLCASSISGNEQYFGPGTRLTVT.

The table lists this clone with a count of one. The chain recombines TRBV11-2 with TRBJ2-3; TRBD2 matches 14 bases. V lost 4 bases and J lost 1; bases outside the gene matches: 1. Germline CDR1 is SGHAT and CDR2 is FQNNGV. The CDR3 runs 16 residues. For the CDR3, the DNA is TGTGCCAGCAGCTCGGGACTAGCGGGAGGCACAGATACGCAGTATTTT. Its protein is CASSSGLAGGTDTQYF.

This chain joins TRBV5-4 and TRBJ2-3; 8 positions agree with TRBD1. The CDR3 sequence is 15 residues long. Germline V CDR1 and CDR2: SGHNT, YYREEE (reference sequence). V lost 4 bases to trimming and J lost 2 bases; unmatched junction nucleotides: 6. CDR3 bases: TGTGCCAGCAGCACCGGACAGGGAATCACAGATACGCAGTATTTT. It encodes CASSTGQGITDTQYF.

This chain connects TRBV14 to TRBJ2-7, with TRBD2 matching 10 bases. The CDR3 is 17 amino acids. The J segment lost 3 bases and the V segment lost 0 bases, leaving 8 bases of the junction unmatched. Looked up from germline, CDR1 is SGHDN and CDR2 is FVKESK. The CDR3 reads CASSQDRWLAGVYEQYF. Written as DNA, the CDR3 is TGTGCCAGCAGCCAAGATAGGTGGCTAGCGGGAGTCTACGAGCAGTACTTC.

V is TRBV6-5 and J is TRBJ2-1; TRBD2 is a possible D gene (6 bases). This CDR3 comprises 14 residues. Between the trimmed V and J ends, which lost 4 bases and 3 bases, there was a span of 10 bases. Germline loops: CDR1 MNHEY, CDR2 SVGAGI. CDR3 bases: TGTGCCAGCAGTTGGCGCGGGGTCTACAATGAGCAGTTCTTC. The encoded protein is CASSWRGVYNEQFF.

V is TRBV15 and J is TRBJ2-7; D uncertain. Looked up from germline, CDR1 is LNHNV and CDR2 is YYDKDF (reference sequence). V shed 0 bases and J shed 0 bases, with 18 bases lying between them. The CDR3 runs to 18 residues. The CDR3 is CATSRDLGDSAYSYEQYF. CDR3 nucleotide sequence: TGTGCCACCAGCAGAGATCTAGGAGATTCCGCCTACTCCTACGAGCAGTACTTC. Supplemented by reference TRBV15 and TRBJ2-7, the full variable domain reads DAMVIQNPRYQVTQFGKPVTLSCSQTLNHNVMYWYQQKSSQAPKLLFHYYDKDFNNEADTPDNFQSRRPNTSFCFLDIRSPGLGDTAMYLCATSRDLGDSAYSYEQYFGPGTRLTVT.

The chain uses TRBV10-3 and TRBJ2-6; D not certain. The germline V gene has CDR1 ENHRY and CDR2 SYGVKD. Trimming cost V 0 bases and J 1 base, with 7 bases left between them. CDR3 size: 16 residues. CDR3 region: CAISESPLSGANVLTF. DNA for the CDR3: TGTGCCATCAGTGAGTCCCCCCTTTCTGGGGCCAACGTCCTGACTTTC.

CDR3 in DNA: TGTGCCAGCAGACTCACAGTTTACTATGGCTACACCTTC. Translating gives CASRLTVYYGYTF. The J gene is TRBJ1-2, the V gene TRBV6-5; no clear D. Germline-derived CDR1 and CDR2 are MNHEY and SVGAGI. The CDR3 runs to 13 residues. V gave up 6 bases and J gave up 3 bases, with 11 bases separating them.

This clone was observed once. V usage is TRBV28 and J usage is TRBJ2-5, with D perhaps TRBD2 (7 bases). Trimming left V 5 bases short and J 11 bases short, with 12 bases between. Germline CDR1 is MDHEN and CDR2 is SYDVKM. The CDR3 consists of 11 residues. CDR3 nucleotides: TGTGCCAGCAGTGAGCGGGACAAACAGTACTTC. It codes for CASSERDKQYF.

The rearrangement links TRBV28 to TRBJ2-5, with D possibly being TRBD1 or TRBD2 (7 bases each). CDR3 length: 18 amino acids. CDR1 MDHEN and CDR2 SYDVKM come from the germline V gene. V lost 5 bases, J lost 3 bases, and 25 bases lay in between. In DNA, the CDR3 is TGTGCCAGCAGTCAGAGGGGGCTAGCGGCCCCCTTCGAAGAGACCCAGTACTTC. Translating gives CASSQRGLAAPFEETQYF.

This clone was found a few times. This chain joins TRBV29-1 and TRBJ1-2; the D gene is possibly TRBD1 (6 bases). The germline V gene has CDR1 SQVTM and CDR2 ANQGSEA. V was trimmed by 2 bases and J by 3 bases, leaving 13 bases between them. This CDR3 contains 14 residues. CDR3 nucleotide sequence: TGCAGCGTTGAAATTGGTCAGGGGTACTATGGCTACACCTTC. Its translation: CSVEIGQGYYGYTF.

A word on this clone: Just one base apart from a much larger clone, this may be a read error. The chain carries TRBV7-2 and TRBJ1-1; D gene unclear. V lost 5 bases to trimming and J lost 1 base, with 8 bases between them. In germline, CDR1 is SGHTA, CDR2 FQGNSA. The CDR3 totals 13 residues. The CDR3 here is CASSPPGNTEAFF. CDR3 nucleotides: TGTGCCAGCAGCCCTCCAGGGAACACTGAAGCTTTCTTT.